A selection of T cell receptor beta chains follows, all from one sample in a study of blood T cells in healthy people across ages. One entry per CDR3 protein results from TCRdb running MiXCR on the 5' RACE reads. Of hundreds of thousands of distinct CDR3 sequences listed, about 36% were seen once; the top ten hold 10% to 15%. Sequencing was carried out using blood. These receptors originate from a man aged 18 to 35 in good health. CDR3s include the opening cysteine and the closing phenylalanine or tryptophan. The D gene is left open where the match is weak. Some rows have no size entry. The others give once, few or many, or a class for an expanded clone.

d_call: -
clone_size: -
v_call: TRBV2
j_call: TRBJ2-5
cdr3_nt: TGTGCCAGCAGCTCCGGGATTGAAGAGACCCAGTACTTC
cdr3_aa: CASSSGIEETQYF

d_call: TRBD1
clone_size: -
v_call: TRBV12-3/TRBV12-4
j_call: TRBJ2-3
cdr3_nt: TGTGCCAGCAGCAAGCGCCGGGACAGGGGGACAGATGTGCAGTATTTT
cdr3_aa: CASSKRRDRGTDVQYF

d_call: TRBD1
clone_size: -
v_call: TRBV20-1
j_call: TRBJ2-1
cdr3_nt: TGCAGTGCTAGAAACCGGGACAGGGACTACAATGAGCAGTTCTTC
cdr3_aa: CSARNRDRDYNEQFF

d_call: -
clone_size: -
v_call: TRBV16
j_call: TRBJ2-1
cdr3_nt: TGTGCCAGCAGCCCGTTTAAGGCAGAGCAGTTCTTC
cdr3_aa: CASSPFKAEQFF

d_call: TRBD1
clone_size: -
v_call: TRBV4-3
j_call: TRBJ2-3
cdr3_nt: TGCGCCAGCAGAGATACAGGGGGCGATACGCAGTATTTT
cdr3_aa: CASRDTGGDTQYF

d_call: -
clone_size: many
v_call: TRBV5-1
j_call: TRBJ2-3
cdr3_nt: TGCGCCAGCAGCCCCCTGGAAATAACCAGCACAGATACGCAGTATTTT
cdr3_aa: CASSPLEITSTDTQYF

d_call: -
clone_size: -
v_call: TRBV20-1
j_call: TRBJ1-5
cdr3_nt: TGCAGTGCTAGAGATCGGGTGGATTACAATCAGCCCCAGCATTTT
cdr3_aa: CSARDRVDYNQPQHF

d_call: -
clone_size: few
v_call: TRBV2
j_call: TRBJ2-2
cdr3_nt: TGTGCCAGTAGGGGAGGCCCGAACACCGGGGAGCTGTTTTTT
cdr3_aa: CASRGGPNTGELFF

d_call: -
clone_size: -
v_call: TRBV6-2/TRBV6-3
j_call: TRBJ2-5
cdr3_nt: TGTGCCAGCAGCCAGACCGCCGAGACCCAGTACTTC
cdr3_aa: CASSQTAETQYF

d_call: TRBD2
clone_size: -
v_call: TRBV20-1
j_call: TRBJ2-1
cdr3_nt: TGCAGTGCTAGAGATAGGTCGGCTAGCGGGGCCTACAATGAGCAGTTCTTC
cdr3_aa: CSARDRSASGAYNEQFF

d_call: -
clone_size: -
v_call: TRBV24-1
j_call: TRBJ2-5
cdr3_nt: TGTGCCACCAGTGATATCACGGCTTTACAAGAGACCCAGTACTTC
cdr3_aa: CATSDITALQETQYF

d_call: TRBD1
clone_size: few
v_call: TRBV20-1
j_call: TRBJ2-1
cdr3_nt: TGCAGTGCCTCGGGACAGGTTAGAAATGAGCAGTTCTTC
cdr3_aa: CSASGQVRNEQFF

d_call: TRBD1
clone_size: -
v_call: TRBV6-5
j_call: TRBJ2-7
cdr3_nt: TGTGCCAGCACCATTGGACAGGGACGCCACGAGCAGTACTTC
cdr3_aa: CASTIGQGRHEQYF

d_call: -
clone_size: -
v_call: TRBV4-1
j_call: TRBJ2-2
cdr3_nt: TGCGCCAGCAGCCAAGAGCGGACCACGAACACCGGGGAGCTGTTTTTT
cdr3_aa: CASSQERTTNTGELFF

d_call: TRBD1
clone_size: -
v_call: TRBV19
j_call: TRBJ1-5
cdr3_nt: TGTGCCAGCCAGGGGGGACAGAGGCTGGATCAGCCCCAGCATTTT
cdr3_aa: CASQGGQRLDQPQHF

d_call: -
clone_size: many
v_call: TRBV4-2
j_call: TRBJ2-7
cdr3_nt: TGTGCCAGCAGCCAAGATCAGAAAGGGGAGCAGTACTTC
cdr3_aa: CASSQDQKGEQYF

d_call: -
clone_size: -
v_call: TRBV20-1
j_call: TRBJ1-2
cdr3_nt: TGCAGTGCCCTAGGGCTGGACGGCTACACCTTC
cdr3_aa: CSALGLDGYTF